This T cell receptor (beta chain) came from a study of shared clonotypes between healthy human individuals. V shed 0 bases, J shed 1 base, and the junction held 6 bases outside the gene matches. The CDR3 has 16 amino acids. Germline V gene sequence: CDR1 SGDLS, CDR2 YYNGEE. In the original processing: Filtering differed, since immunoSEQ gave only junction sequences and no quality scores. Clones were sequenced by immunoSEQ multiplex PCR, and TCRdb holds only the in-frame ones, with some missing. The V and J calls and the clone size are those of that table, but D and trimming were determined from the DNA. Of 2,500,000 or so clones in the sample, more than 90% are singletons; the top ten hold roughly 0.15%.

This clonotype was obtained from a man between 18 and 29 years old in good health. The sample consisted of naive CD4+ T cells sorted from blood. Subset here: CD45RA+ positively selected. V is TRBV9 and J is TRBJ2-7, with 8 bases identical to TRBD1. CDR3 protein: CASSVGAGGASYEQYF. CDR3 sequence (DNA): TGTGCCAGCAGCGTAGGGGCAGGGGGCGCTTCCTACGAGCAGTACTTC.